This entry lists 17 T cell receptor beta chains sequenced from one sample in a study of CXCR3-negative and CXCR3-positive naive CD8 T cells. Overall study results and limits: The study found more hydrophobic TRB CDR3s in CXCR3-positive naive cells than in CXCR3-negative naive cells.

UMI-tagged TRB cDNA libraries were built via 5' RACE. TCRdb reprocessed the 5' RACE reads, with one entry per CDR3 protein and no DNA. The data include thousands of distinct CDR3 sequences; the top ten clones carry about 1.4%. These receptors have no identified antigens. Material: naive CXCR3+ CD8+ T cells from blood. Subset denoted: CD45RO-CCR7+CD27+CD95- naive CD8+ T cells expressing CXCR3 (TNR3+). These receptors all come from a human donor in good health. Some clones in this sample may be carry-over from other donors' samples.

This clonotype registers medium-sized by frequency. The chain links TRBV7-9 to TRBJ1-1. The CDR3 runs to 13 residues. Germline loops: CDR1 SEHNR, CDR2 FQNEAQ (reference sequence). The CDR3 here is CASSDRQNTEAFF.

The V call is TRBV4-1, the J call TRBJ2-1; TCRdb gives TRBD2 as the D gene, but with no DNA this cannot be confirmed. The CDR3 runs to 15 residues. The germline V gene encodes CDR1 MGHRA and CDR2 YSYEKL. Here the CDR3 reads CASSQGEDIANEQFF.

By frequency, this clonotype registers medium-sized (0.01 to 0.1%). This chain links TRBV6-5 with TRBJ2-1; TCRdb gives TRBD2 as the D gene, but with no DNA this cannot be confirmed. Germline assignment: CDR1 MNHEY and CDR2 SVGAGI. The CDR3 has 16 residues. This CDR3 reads CASSYPPGLGTNEQFF.

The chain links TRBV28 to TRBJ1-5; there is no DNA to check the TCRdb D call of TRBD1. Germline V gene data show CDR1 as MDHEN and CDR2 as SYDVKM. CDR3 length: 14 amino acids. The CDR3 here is CASSFLGVVQPQHF.

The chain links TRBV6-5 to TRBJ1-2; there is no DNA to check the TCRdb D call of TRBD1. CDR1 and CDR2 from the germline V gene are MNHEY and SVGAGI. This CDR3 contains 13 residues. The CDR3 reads CASSGDTDYGYTF.

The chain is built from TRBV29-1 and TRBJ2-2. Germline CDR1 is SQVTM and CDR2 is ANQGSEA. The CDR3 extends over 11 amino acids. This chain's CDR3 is CSVDRTGELFF.

This CDR3 is CASSRGGGYQETQYF. The rearrangement uses TRBV9 and TRBJ2-5; the TCRdb D gene call, TRBD1, has no DNA to confirm it. The CDR3 loop spans 15 amino acids. Germline V gives CDR1 SGDLS, CDR2 YYNGEE.

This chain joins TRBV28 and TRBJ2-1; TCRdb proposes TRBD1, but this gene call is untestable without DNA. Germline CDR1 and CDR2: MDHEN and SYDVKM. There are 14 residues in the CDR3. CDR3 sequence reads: CASSLIPGDNEQFF.

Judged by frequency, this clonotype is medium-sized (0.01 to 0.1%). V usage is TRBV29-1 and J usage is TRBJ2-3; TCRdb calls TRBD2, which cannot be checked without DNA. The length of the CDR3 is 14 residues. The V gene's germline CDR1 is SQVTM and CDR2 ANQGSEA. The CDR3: CSALGLADTDTQYF.

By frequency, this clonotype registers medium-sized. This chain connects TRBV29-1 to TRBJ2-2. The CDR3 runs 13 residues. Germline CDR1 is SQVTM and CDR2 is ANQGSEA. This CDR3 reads CSGGVSGTGELFF.

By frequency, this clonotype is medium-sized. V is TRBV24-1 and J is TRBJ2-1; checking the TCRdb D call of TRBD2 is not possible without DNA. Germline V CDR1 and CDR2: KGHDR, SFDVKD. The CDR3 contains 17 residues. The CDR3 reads CATSEGLLAGTYNEQFF.

The CDR3 loop is CASSVLAPYEQYF. The chain links TRBV6-6 to TRBJ2-7. Germline values: CDR1 MNHNY, CDR2 SVGAGI (reference sequence). This CDR3 contains 13 residues.

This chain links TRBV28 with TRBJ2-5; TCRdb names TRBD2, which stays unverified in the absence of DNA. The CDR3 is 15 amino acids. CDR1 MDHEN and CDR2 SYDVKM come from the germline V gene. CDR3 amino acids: CASSSGTTYQETQYF.

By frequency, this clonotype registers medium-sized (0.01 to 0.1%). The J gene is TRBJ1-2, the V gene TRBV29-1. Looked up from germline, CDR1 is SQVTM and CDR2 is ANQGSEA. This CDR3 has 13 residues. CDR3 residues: CSVDWESNYGYTF.

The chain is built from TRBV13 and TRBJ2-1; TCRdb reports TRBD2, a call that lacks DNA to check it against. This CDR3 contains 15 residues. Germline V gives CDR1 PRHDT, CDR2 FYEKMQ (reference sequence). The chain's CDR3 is CASSLEAGTFNEQFF.

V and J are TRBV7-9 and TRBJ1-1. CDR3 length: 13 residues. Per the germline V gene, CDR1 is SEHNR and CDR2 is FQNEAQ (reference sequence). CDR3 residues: CASSLDGRAEAFF. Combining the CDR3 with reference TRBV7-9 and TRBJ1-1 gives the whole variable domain DTGVSQNPRHKITKRGQNVTFRCDPISEHNRLYWYRQTLGQGPEFLTYFQNEAQLEKSRLLSDRFSAERPKGSFSTLEIQRTEQGDSAMYLCASSLDGRAEAFFGQGTRLTVV.

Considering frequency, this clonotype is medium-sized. The CDR3 sequence: CSVIVGGKDEQFF. The rearrangement uses TRBV29-1 and TRBJ2-1; TCRdb's assignment of TRBD2 cannot be checked, as there is no DNA. This CDR3 spans 13 amino acids. Germline V lookup: CDR1 SQVTM, CDR2 ANQGSEA.